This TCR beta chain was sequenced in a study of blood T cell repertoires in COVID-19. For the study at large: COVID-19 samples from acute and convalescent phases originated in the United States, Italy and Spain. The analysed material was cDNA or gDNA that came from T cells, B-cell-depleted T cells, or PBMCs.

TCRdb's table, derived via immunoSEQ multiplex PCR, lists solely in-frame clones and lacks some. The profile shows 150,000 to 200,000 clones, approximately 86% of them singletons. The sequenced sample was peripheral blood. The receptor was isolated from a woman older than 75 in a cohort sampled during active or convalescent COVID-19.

The CDR3 protein is CASSQDTRQSYNSPLHF. The CDR3 coding sequence is TGCGCCAGCAGCCAAGATACTCGACAGTCCTATAATTCACCCCTCCACTTT. This sequence joins TRBV4-1 and TRBJ1-6; D may be TRBD1 (5 bases). The CDR3 has 17 amino acids. Trimming took off 0 bases at V and 1 base at J, with 10 bases between the two ends. Per germline, CDR1 MGHRA and CDR2 YSYEKL.